The next 8 T cell receptor beta chains were all read from a single sample in a study of shared clonotypes between healthy human individuals. Assay: immunoSEQ multiplex PCR; the TCRdb copy retains only in-frame clones and omits some. The data hold roughly 590,000 clones, with 95% to 96% observed a single time. Naive CD8 cells, CD45RO-negative and positively selected for CCR7, excluded terminally differentiated effector memory CD45RA+ cells. The specimen sequenced was naive CD8+ T cells sorted from blood. The receptors were gathered from a woman aged 25 to 39 in good health.

The chain links TRBV5-4 to TRBJ2-7; D is possibly TRBD1 or TRBD2 (6 bases each). Per germline, CDR1 SGHNT and CDR2 YYREEE (reference sequence). Trimming stripped 4 bases from V and 7 bases from J, with 21 bases between. The CDR3 spans 15 residues. CDR3 residues: CASSPGVGGMGEQYF. The CDR3 DNA is TGTGCCAGCAGCCCGGGAGTAGGGGGAATGGGAGAGCAGTACTTC.

The chain uses TRBV27 and TRBJ2-7; TRBD1 matches 9 bases. Trimming at V came to 2 bases and at J to 5 bases, leaving 13 bases not matched to a gene. The CDR3 extends over 17 amino acids. Germline assignment: CDR1 MNHEY and CDR2 SMNVEV (reference sequence). The CDR3 sequence is CASSLNNRGRMLHEQYF. In nucleotides, the CDR3 is TGTGCCAGCAGTTTAAACAACAGGGGGCGCATGTTACACGAGCAGTACTTC.

This chain uses TRBV5-6 with TRBJ1-1; D might be TRBD1 (6 bases). CDR1 is SGHDT, CDR2 YYEEEE, per germline. CDR3 length: 14 amino acids. V gave up 3 bases and J gave up 2 bases, with 11 bases separating them. The CDR3 DNA follows: TGTGCCAGCAGCTGGACAGTGGGTAACACTGAAGCTTTCTTT. Amino acid sequence: CASSWTVGNTEAFF.

This clone showed up just a few times. The rearrangement uses TRBV7-9 and TRBJ1-2; D gene ambiguous. The CDR3 runs to 14 residues. Germline V CDR1 and CDR2: SEHNR, FQNEAQ (reference sequence). Trimming removed 1 base from V and 6 bases from J, with 12 bases in between. The CDR3 region has the DNA TGTGCCAGCAGCTTAGGACCTTCTTTGGATGGCTACACCTTC. It is translated as CASSLGPSLDGYTF.

The chain is built from TRBV2 and TRBJ2-1, with D possibly matching TRBD2 (5 bases). In germline, CDR1 is SNHLY, CDR2 FYNNEI. Trimming took off 2 bases at V and 3 bases at J, with 8 bases between the two ends. The CDR3 covers 14 residues. In DNA, the CDR3 is TGTGCCAGCAGTGAAACGGGGTTCTACAATGAGCAGTTCTTC. Translating gives CASSETGFYNEQFF.

The chain couples TRBV6-1 to TRBJ1-3, with a tentative D call TRBD1 (5 bases). The CDR3 extends over 17 amino acids. The germline gives CDR1 MNHNS, CDR2 SASEGT. V lost 4 bases and J lost 7, with 23 bases in between. The CDR3, as DNA: TGTGCCAGCAGTGGGGGGGGTCCAGGGTGGCTGGTCAACACCATATATTTT. This codes for CASSGGGPGWLVNTIYF.

This rearrangement joins TRBV7-6 to TRBJ2-7; 9 positions match TRBD2. The CDR3 spans 13 residues. Trimming removed 3 bases from V and 4 bases from J; junction bases left unmatched: 1. Germline CDR1 is SGHVS and CDR2 is FNYEAQ. The CDR3: CASSFSGGYEQYF. The CDR3 DNA reads as TGTGCCAGCAGCTTTAGCGGGGGATACGAGCAGTACTTC.

This chain uses TRBV5-1 with TRBJ1-4, with 11 bases aligning to TRBD1. Losses at the gene ends were 5 bases for V and 7 bases for J; bases not matched to a gene: 7. The germline V gene encodes CDR1 SGHRS and CDR2 YFSETQ. This CDR3 has 15 residues. This CDR3 is CASRSLGTGGEKLFF. In nucleotides, the CDR3 is TGCGCCAGCAGAAGCCTTGGGACAGGGGGTGAAAAACTGTTTTTT.